The rows below give T cell receptor beta chains drawn from one sample of a study of shared T cell receptors in the human thymus. Clones were sequenced by immunoSEQ multiplex PCR, and TCRdb holds only the in-frame ones, with some missing. The table lists approximately 660,000 clones, more than 75% of them singletons. These data were also reused for a study on human thymus T cells.

Sequencing was performed on thymocytes. The receptors stem from a boy under two years old with a congenital heart defect. Each CDR3 is given with its conserved first and last residue. A D gene is named only where the DNA matches it firmly. The size entry is marked missing in some rows and otherwise reads once, few, many or a size class.

V gene	clone size	D gene	J gene	CDR3 protein	CDR3 DNA
TRBV2	.	TRBD1	TRBJ1-5	CASSTQGAGQPQHF	TGTGCCAGCAGTACCCAGGGGGCAGGACAGCCCCAGCATTTT
TRBV27	.	TRBD2	TRBJ2-3	CASSLRSGRAPDTQYF	TGTGCCAGCAGTTTACGAAGCGGGAGGGCCCCAGATACGCAGTATTTT
TRBV4-1	.	TRBD2	TRBJ2-1	CASSQEAAILLAGSSYNEQFF	TGCGCCAGCAGCCAAGAAGCAGCAATCTTGCTAGCGGGCAGCTCCTACAATGAGCAGTTCTTC
TRBV12-5	.	.	TRBJ2-1	CASGLVPRGGEQFF	TGTGCTAGTGGTTTGGTGCCTAGGGGTGGTGAGCAGTTCTTC
TRBV2	.	TRBD1	TRBJ2-7	CASSERTGPYEQYF	TGTGCCAGCAGCGAGAGGACAGGCCCCTACGAGCAGTACTTC
TRBV14	.	.	TRBJ2-7	CASSQAGTEGDEQYF	TGTGCCAGCAGCCAAGCCGGCACCGAGGGGGACGAGCAGTACTTC
TRBV2	.	TRBD2	TRBJ2-7	CASSEAAGAGSPYEQYF	TGTGCCAGCAGTGAAGCAGCGGGGGCAGGTTCGCCCTACGAGCAGTACTTC
TRBV19	.	.	TRBJ1-4	CASSRLATNEKLFF	TGTGCCAGTAGTAGGCTTGCAACTAATGAAAAACTGTTTTTT
TRBV5-1	.	.	TRBJ1-2	CASSTPLGSGNTF	TGCGCCAGCAGCACCCCGTTGGGTTCGGGGAACACCTTC
TRBV29-1	.	.	TRBJ2-1	CSVESEGEGEQFF	TGCAGCGTTGAATCGGAGGGAGAAGGGGAGCAGTTCTTC
TRBV2	.	TRBD1	TRBJ1-2	CASSFTGVDGYTF	TGTGCCAGCAGTTTTACAGGGGTAGACGGCTACACCTTC
TRBV12-5	.	.	TRBJ2-7	CASGLPGHRDEQYF	TGTGCTAGTGGTTTGCCGGGTCACCGGGACGAGCAGTACTTC
TRBV2	.	.	TRBJ2-4	CATQTGSGPGKNIQYF	TGTGCCACCCAAACGGGCAGCGGCCCGGGGAAGAACATTCAGTACTTC
TRBV2	.	TRBD2	TRBJ2-1	CASIPPSGSGNEQFF	TGTGCCAGCATACCACCTAGCGGGAGTGGCAATGAGCAGTTCTTC
TRBV10-2	.	TRBD2	TRBJ2-1	CASRGREGRSFNEQFF	TGCGCCAGCAGAGGGAGGGAGGGACGCTCCTTCAATGAGCAGTTCTTC
TRBV5-4	once	.	TRBJ2-1	CASSLAREESLAVYNEQFF	TGTGCCAGCAGCTTGGCCCGTGAGGAAAGTTTAGCGGTATACAATGAGCAGTTCTTC
TRBV7-2	.	.	TRBJ2-1	CASSPPRCHTHNEQFF	TGTGCCAGCAGTCCCCCCCGGTGCCATACTCACAATGAGCAGTTCTTC
TRBV15	.	TRBD1	TRBJ1-5	CATSRETGWDQPQHF	TGTGCCACCAGCAGAGAGACAGGGTGGGACCAGCCCCAGCATTTT
TRBV9	.	TRBD1	TRBJ2-6	CASSEGTGSLRRSGANVLTF	TGTGCCAGCAGCGAGGGGACAGGGAGTCTCCGTAGGTCTGGGGCCAACGTCCTGACTTTC
TRBV4-3	.	.	TRBJ2-4	CASSQDGVAEGPRYF	TGCGCCAGCAGCCAAGATGGAGTAGCGGAGGGGCCCAGGTACTTC
TRBV7-8	.	TRBD2	TRBJ2-1	CASSLAASGRRYNEQFF	TGTGCCAGCAGCTTAGCGGCTAGCGGGAGACGGTACAATGAGCAGTTCTTC
TRBV6-5	.	.	TRBJ1-4	CASSARGSTNEKLFF	TGTGCCAGCAGTGCCCGGGGGTCGACTAATGAAAAACTGTTTTTT
TRBV5-4	.	.	TRBJ2-2	CASSLGRRENTGELFF	TGTGCCAGCAGCTTGGGGCGCAGGGAAAACACCGGGGAGCTGTTTTTT
TRBV29-1	.	TRBD1	TRBJ1-1	CSVEGTDRGENTEAFF	TGCAGCGTTGAGGGGACCGACAGGGGGGAGAACACTGAAGCTTTCTTT
TRBV28	.	.	TRBJ2-1	CASSLGGNEQFF	TGTGCCAGCAGTTTAGGAGGGAATGAGCAGTTCTTC
TRBV6-1	.	.	TRBJ1-5	CASSDPLSNRDGKNQPQHF	TGTGCCAGCAGTGACCCCCTGAGCAACAGGGATGGAAAAAATCAGCCCCAGCATTTT
TRBV5-4	.	TRBD1	TRBJ2-7	CASSVNRDSYEQYF	TGTGCCAGCAGCGTAAACCGGGACAGTTACGAGCAGTACTTC
TRBV18	.	.	TRBJ2-1	CASSPPGPGMSSYNEQFF	TGTGCCAGCTCACCACCGGGGCCCGGAATGAGCTCCTACAATGAGCAGTTCTTC
TRBV4-1	.	.	TRBJ1-4	CASSSGQGPTNEKLFF	TGCGCCAGCAGCTCAGGGCAGGGTCCAACTAATGAAAAACTGTTTTTT
TRBV18	.	TRBD1	TRBJ2-7	CASSPWDSLSYEQYF	TGTGCCAGCTCACCTTGGGACAGCCTGTCCTACGAGCAGTACTTC
TRBV27	.	TRBD1	TRBJ2-7	CASSSLGTGGKWYEQYF	TGTGCCAGCAGTTCACTCGGGACAGGGGGCAAATGGTACGAGCAGTACTTC
TRBV5-4	.	TRBD1	TRBJ1-1	CASSFGGGEAFF	TGTGCCAGCAGCTTCGGAGGGGGCGAAGCTTTCTTT
TRBV25-1	.	.	TRBJ2-7	CASSEENYEQYF	TGTGCCAGCAGTGAAGAGAACTACGAGCAGTACTTC
TRBV5-1	.	TRBD2	TRBJ2-7	CASSLWTSGMADTYEQYF	TGCGCCAGCAGCTTGTGGACTAGCGGGATGGCCGATACCTACGAGCAGTACTTC
TRBV7-8	.	TRBD2	TRBJ2-3	CASSHPGLAATDTQYF	TGTGCCAGCAGCCACCCGGGGCTAGCGGCCACAGATACGCAGTATTTT
TRBV4-3	.	TRBD1	TRBJ2-1	CASSHPGQPYNEQFF	TGCGCCAGCAGCCACCCGGGACAGCCTTACAATGAGCAGTTCTTC
TRBV6-5	.	.	TRBJ1-2	CASSHGGVNYGYTF	TGTGCCAGCAGCCACGGGGGGGTAAACTATGGCTACACCTTC
TRBV4-2	.	TRBD1	TRBJ2-3	CASSQGQGETDTQYF	TGTGCCAGCAGCCAAGGACAGGGGGAAACAGATACGCAGTATTTT
TRBV11-3	.	.	TRBJ2-7	CASSLVYPGLPPPSYEQYF	TGTGCCAGCAGCTTAGTATATCCGGGACTCCCCCCTCCGTCTTACGAGCAGTACTTC
TRBV5-1	.	.	TRBJ1-4	CASSLAGTAIFEKLFF	TGCGCCAGCAGCTTGGCCGGCACAGCTATCTTTGAAAAACTGTTTTTT
TRBV15	few	TRBD2	TRBJ2-1	CATSRDSGRVYNEQFF	TGTGCCACCAGCAGAGATAGCGGGAGGGTCTACAATGAGCAGTTCTTC
TRBV4-1	.	.	TRBJ2-7	CASSQEVGLAYEQYF	TGCGCCAGCAGCCAAGAAGTCGGCCTAGCCTACGAGCAGTACTTC
TRBV11-2	.	.	TRBJ2-7	CASSSKYEQYF	TGTGCCAGCAGCTCCAAATACGAGCAGTACTTC
TRBV28	.	.	TRBJ1-5	CASSLWPGRGSNQPQHF	TGTGCCAGCAGTTTATGGCCGGGGAGGGGTAGCAATCAGCCCCAGCATTTT
TRBV19	few	TRBD1	TRBJ1-1	CASSTGDSPSTEAFF	TGTGCCAGTAGTACCGGGGACAGCCCGAGCACTGAAGCTTTCTTT
TRBV27	.	TRBD1	TRBJ2-5	CASGRGQGARETQYF	TGTGCCAGCGGAAGGGGACAGGGGGCTCGTGAGACCCAGTACTTC
TRBV10-1	.	TRBD2	TRBJ2-1	CASSDRRVAGENEQFF	TGCGCCAGCAGTGACAGAAGGGTAGCGGGAGAGAATGAGCAGTTCTTC
TRBV5-5	.	TRBD1	TRBJ1-2	CASSPGDRGILVYGYTF	TGTGCCAGCAGCCCGGGGGACAGGGGGATCCTAGTCTATGGCTACACCTTC
TRBV19	.	.	TRBJ1-2	CASRAWGWGYTF	TGTGCCAGTAGAGCCTGGGGCTGGGGCTACACCTTC
TRBV19	.	.	TRBJ1-1	CASSTLLQGGTEAFF	TGTGCCAGTAGTACGCTCTTACAGGGCGGGACTGAAGCTTTCTTT
TRBV5-1	.	TRBD1	TRBJ2-2	CASGRGQGNTGELFF	TGCGCCAGCGGACGAGGACAGGGGAACACCGGGGAGCTGTTTTTT
TRBV10-3	.	.	TRBJ1-1	CAIGVVGEGTEAFF	TGTGCCATCGGGGTTGTGGGGGAGGGCACTGAAGCTTTCTTT